This T cell receptor (beta chain) stems from a study of cytomegalovirus exposure and HLA in healthy donors. A multiplex PCR was run with 60 Vbeta primers and 13 Jbeta primers. The table came from immunoSEQ multiplex PCR; TCRdb's copy has only in-frame clones and leaves some out. The sample has about 130,000 clones. To note about this clone: Its matching antigen is unknown.

V was shortened by 0 bases and J by 7 bases, with 7 bases between the two germline ends. The CDR3 totals 13 residues. Germline V CDR1 and CDR2: KGHSH, LQKENI. Whole-study results and caveats: In vitro data verified a few CMV-associated chains as specific for CMV antigens. Reports indicated that the classifier achieved high specificity and sensitivity in diagnosing cytomegalovirus status. The study assumed roughly uniform donor sequencing depth for presence/absence analyses.

V usage is TRBV18 and J usage is TRBJ1-5; D remains unclear. What was sequenced was PBMCs. This clonotype was obtained from a woman aged 40 to 50 in good health and CMV-seropositive. CDR3 bases: TGTGCCAGCTCACCACCTCACGGGCAGCCCCAGCATTTT. Protein: CASSPPHGQPQHF.